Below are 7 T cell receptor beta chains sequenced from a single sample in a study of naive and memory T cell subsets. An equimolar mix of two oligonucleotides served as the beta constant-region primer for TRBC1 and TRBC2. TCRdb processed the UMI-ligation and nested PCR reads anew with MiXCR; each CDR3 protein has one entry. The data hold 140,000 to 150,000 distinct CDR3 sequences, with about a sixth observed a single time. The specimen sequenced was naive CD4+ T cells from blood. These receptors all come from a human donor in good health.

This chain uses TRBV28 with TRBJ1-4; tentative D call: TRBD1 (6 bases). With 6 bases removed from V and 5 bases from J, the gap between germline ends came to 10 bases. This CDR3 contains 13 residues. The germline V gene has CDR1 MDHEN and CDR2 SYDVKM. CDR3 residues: CASSQGQNEKLFF. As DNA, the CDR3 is TGTGCCAGCAGCCAAGGACAGAATGAAAAACTGTTTTTT. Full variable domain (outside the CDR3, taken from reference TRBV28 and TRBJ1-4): DVKVTQSSRYLVKRTGEKVFLECVQDMDHENMFWYRQDPGLGLRLIYFSYDVKMKEKGDIPEGYSVSREKKERFSLILESASTNQTSMYLCASSQGQNEKLFFGSGTQLSVL.

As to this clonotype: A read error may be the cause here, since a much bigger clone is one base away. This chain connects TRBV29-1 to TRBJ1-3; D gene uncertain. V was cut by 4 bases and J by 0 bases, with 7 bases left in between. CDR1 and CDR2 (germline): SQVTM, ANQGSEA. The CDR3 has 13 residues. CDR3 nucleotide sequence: TGCAGCGTTGCGTCGCGCTCTGGAAACACCATATATTTT. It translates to CSVASRSGNTIYF.

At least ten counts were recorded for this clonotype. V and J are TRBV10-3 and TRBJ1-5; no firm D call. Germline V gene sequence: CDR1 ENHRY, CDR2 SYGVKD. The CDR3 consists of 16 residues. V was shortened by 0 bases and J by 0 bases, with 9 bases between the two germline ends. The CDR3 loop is CAISESASYSNQPQHF. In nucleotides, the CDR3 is TGTGCCATCAGTGAGTCGGCAAGTTATAGCAATCAGCCCCAGCATTTT.

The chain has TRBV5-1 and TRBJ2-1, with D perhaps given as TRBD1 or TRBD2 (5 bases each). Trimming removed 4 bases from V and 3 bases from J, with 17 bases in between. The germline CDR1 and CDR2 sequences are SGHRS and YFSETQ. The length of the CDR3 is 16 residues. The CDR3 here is CASSPGRRGYYNEQFF. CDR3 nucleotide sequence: TGCGCCAGCAGCCCAGGACGACGGGGCTACTACAATGAGCAGTTCTTC.

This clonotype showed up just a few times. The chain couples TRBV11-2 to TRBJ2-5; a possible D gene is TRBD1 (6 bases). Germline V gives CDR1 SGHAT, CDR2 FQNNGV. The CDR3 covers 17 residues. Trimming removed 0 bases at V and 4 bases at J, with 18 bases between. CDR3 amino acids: CASSLDLGQSTGETQYF. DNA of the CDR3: TGTGCCAGCAGCTTAGATCTAGGACAGTCGACCGGAGAGACCCAGTACTTC.

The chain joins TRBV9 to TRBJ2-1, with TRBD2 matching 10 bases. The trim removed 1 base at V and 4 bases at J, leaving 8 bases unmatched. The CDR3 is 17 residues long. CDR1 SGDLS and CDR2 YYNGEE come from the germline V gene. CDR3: CASSVLSSGRGYNEQFF. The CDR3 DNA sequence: TGTGCCAGCAGCGTATTGTCTAGCGGGAGAGGTTACAATGAGCAGTTCTTC.

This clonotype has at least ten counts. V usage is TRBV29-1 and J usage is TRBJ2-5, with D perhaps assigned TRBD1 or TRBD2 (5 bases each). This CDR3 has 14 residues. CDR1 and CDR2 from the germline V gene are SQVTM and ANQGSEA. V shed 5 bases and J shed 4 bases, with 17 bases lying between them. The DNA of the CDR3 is TGCAGCGTTACATCTCAGCAGGGACGAGAGACCCAGTACTTC. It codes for CSVTSQQGRETQYF. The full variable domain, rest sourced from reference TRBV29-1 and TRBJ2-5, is SAVISQKPSRDICQRGTSLTIQCQVDSQVTMMFWYRQQPGQSLTLIATANQGSEATYESGFVIDKFPISRPNLTFSTLTVSNMSPEDSSIYLCSVTSQQGRETQYFGPGTRLLVL.